What follows are 9 T cell receptor beta chains derived from one specimen sequenced in a study of CD8+ T cells in alopecia areata. The authors extracted RNA and reverse transcribed it into cDNA as the sequencing template. The data were produced by immunoSEQ multiplex PCR, yet TCRdb's version contains in-frame clones alone and is incomplete. The sample holds under 65,000 clones, roughly 46% seen once. The specimen was NKG2D-low CD8+ T cells sorted from blood. Receptor source: a human donor with alopecia areata.

The chain links TRBV4-1 to TRBJ2-7; tentatively, D is TRBD1 (6 bases). Germline values: CDR1 MGHRA, CDR2 YSYEKL. The CDR3 contains 13 residues. V lost 6 bases and J 0 bases, leaving 9 bases between the germline ends. The CDR3 DNA follows: TGCGCCAGCAGTGGACAGAGCTCCTACGAGCAGTACTTC. This codes for CASSGQSSYEQYF.

This sequence joins TRBV7-9 and TRBJ2-2, with TRBD1 matching over 8 bases. Germline CDR1 SEHNR, CDR2 FQNEAQ (reference sequence). The CDR3 is 16 amino acids. Trimming removed 4 bases from V and 1 base from J; junction bases left unmatched: 5. CDR3 sequence reads: CASSSPGGRNTGELFF. The DNA of the CDR3 is TGTGCCAGCAGCTCCCCAGGGGGCAGGAACACCGGGGAGCTGTTTTTT.

J is TRBJ2-3 and V is TRBV29-1; no clear D gene. There are 15 residues in the CDR3. V was clipped by 4 bases and J by 11 bases, with 25 bases between them. Per the germline V gene, CDR1 is SQVTM and CDR2 is ANQGSEA. Here the CDR3 reads CSVVGSVRTYGMQYF. CDR3 nucleotide sequence: TGCAGCGTTGTGGGATCGGTTAGAACGTACGGTATGCAGTATTTT.

This chain links TRBV5-1 with TRBJ2-7; TRBD1 agrees at 8 bases. The V gene's germline CDR1 is SGHRS and CDR2 YFSETQ. The length of the CDR3 is 15 residues. J lost 2 bases, V lost 5 bases, and 9 bases had no gene match. The CDR3 sequence is CASRTGQGPTYEQYF. The CDR3, as DNA: TGCGCCAGCAGAACCGGACAGGGCCCAACCTACGAGCAGTACTTC.

The rearrangement joins TRBV5-4 to TRBJ2-7, with D tentatively TRBD1 or TRBD2 (5 bases each). The V end was cut by 3 bases, the J end by 4 bases, with 17 bases between. This CDR3 region has 15 residues. The V gene's germline CDR1 is SGHNT and CDR2 YYREEE (reference sequence). The DNA of the CDR3 is TGTGCCAGCAGCTCCGCTGGGGGTGGGGGTTACGAGCAGTACTTC. As protein: CASSSAGGGGYEQYF.

The V call is TRBV20-1, the J call TRBJ1-1; no clear D. V gave up 8 bases and J gave up 3 bases, with 7 bases separating them. CDR1 and CDR2 (germline): DFQATT, SNEGSKA (reference sequence). CDR3 length: 10 amino acids. For the CDR3, the DNA is TGCAGTCCCCGCCACACTGAAGCTTTCTTT. Translation gives CSPRHTEAFF.

The rearrangement links TRBV30 to TRBJ2-2, with 13 nucleotides matching TRBD2. The CDR3 totals 18 residues. Germline V gene sequence: CDR1 GTSNPN, CDR2 SVGIG (reference sequence). The ends lost 1 base at V and 3 bases at J; junction bases unmatched: 8. The CDR3 region is CAWSGWTSGRGDTGELFF. In DNA, the CDR3 is TGTGCCTGGAGTGGATGGACTAGCGGGAGAGGGGACACCGGGGAGCTGTTTTTT. The complete variable domain, with remaining parts taken from reference TRBV30 and TRBJ2-2, reads SQTIHQWPATLVQPVGSPLSLECTVEGTSNPNLYWYRQAAGRGLQLLFYSVGIGQISSEVPQNLSASRPQDRQFILSSKKLLLSDSGFYLCAWSGWTSGRGDTGELFFGEGSRLTVL.

The sample holds a few counts of this clone. The chain joins TRBV19 to TRBJ2-7; D remains ambiguous. The germline V gene has CDR1 LNHDA and CDR2 SQIVND (reference sequence). V was clipped by 5 bases and J by 6 bases, with 17 bases between them. The CDR3 is 14 residues long. CDR3 sequence: CASSAQLGFSEQYF. As DNA, the CDR3 is TGTGCCAGTAGTGCCCAACTGGGATTCTCCGAGCAGTACTTC.

This clone was observed a few times. The rearrangement joins TRBV7-9 to TRBJ1-5, with D possibly matching TRBD1 (6 bases). Germline V gives CDR1 SEHNR, CDR2 FQNEAQ (reference sequence). The CDR3 extends over 12 amino acids. V lost 6 bases and J lost 4, with 7 bases in between. CDR3 in amino acids: CASRQGNQPQHF. CDR3 in DNA: TGTGCCAGCAGGCAGGGGAATCAGCCCCAGCATTTT.